The 19 T cell receptor beta chains reported below all come from one sample, sequenced in a study of T cell responses to AZD1222 COVID-19 vaccine. Sequenced by immunoSEQ multiplex PCR; TCRdb stores in-frame clones only, minus some. Here the sample spans just under 95,000 clones, under 90% being singletons. This sample comprised peripheral blood, obtained on day 0 of AZD1222 vaccination. These receptors were taken from an adult in good health.

The chain combines TRBV19 with TRBJ2-6; 10 bases map to TRBD1. Germline CDR1 LNHDA, CDR2 SQIVND (reference sequence). The CDR3 is 19 amino acids. V was pared by 7 bases and J by 0 bases, with 12 bases of the junction left unmatched. The CDR3 spells CASNRDRGRSISGANVLTF. As DNA, the CDR3 is TGTGCCAGTAATCGGGACAGGGGTAGATCAATCTCTGGGGCCAACGTCCTGACTTTC.

J is TRBJ2-5 and V is TRBV30, with 8 bases matching TRBD2. Unmatched junction bases numbered 10, after V lost 5 bases and J lost 2 bases. Germline V lookup: CDR1 GTSNPN, CDR2 SVGIG (reference sequence). This CDR3 has 15 amino acids. In nucleotides, the CDR3 is TGTGCCTGGGGTCCACGGGGGGGGGCACAAGAGACCCAGTACTTC. This encodes CAWGPRGGAQETQYF.

The chain employs TRBV25-1 and TRBJ2-2; 7 bases are a match to TRBD1. CDR3 size: 15 residues. J gave up 6 bases and V 4 bases, and 8 bases lay outside the gene matches. In germline, CDR1 is MGHDK, CDR2 SYGVNS. CDR3 sequence: CASSGRQGSSGELFF. In nucleotides, the CDR3 is TGTGCCAGCAGTGGTAGACAGGGCTCGTCCGGGGAGCTGTTTTTT.

The chain carries TRBV2 and TRBJ1-1; D gene ambiguous. Per germline, CDR1 SNHLY and CDR2 FYNNEI. The CDR3 runs to 14 residues. Trimming took off 4 bases at V and 0 bases at J, with 9 bases between the two ends. Written as DNA, the CDR3 is TGTGCCAGCAGTGGATTGGGGATGAACACTGAAGCTTTCTTT. This sequence encodes CASSGLGMNTEAFF.

The rearrangement uses TRBV5-1 and TRBJ1-6; TRBD1 is a possible D gene (6 bases). V was trimmed by 5 bases and J by 1 base, leaving 10 bases between them. Germline CDR1 reads SGHRS; CDR2 reads YFSETQ. The CDR3 has 15 amino acids. DNA for the CDR3: TGCGCCAGCAGAGGGGGGGATTCCTATAATTCACCCCTCCACTTT. It translates to CASRGGDSYNSPLHF.

The genes are TRBV29-1 and TRBJ1-3; D may be TRBD1 (5 bases). With 5 bases removed from V and 0 bases from J, the gap between germline ends came to 11 bases. The CDR3 runs 14 residues. CDR1 is SQVTM, CDR2 ANQGSEA, per germline. This CDR3 is CSVWGGNSGNTIYF. CDR3 in DNA: TGCAGCGTTTGGGGCGGAAACTCTGGAAACACCATATATTTT.

The CDR3 spells CASSQGRFTGSHGYTF. CDR3 in DNA: TGTGCCAGCAGCCAAGGTCGTTTTACGGGCAGCCATGGCTACACCTTC. This chain uses TRBV3-1 (or the pseudogene TRBV3-2) with TRBJ1-2; D not resolved. Trimming removed 1 base at V and 6 bases at J, with 18 bases between. Germline lookup yields CDR1 LGHDT and CDR2 YNNKEL (reference sequence). The CDR3 is 16 residues long.

J is TRBJ1-5 and V is TRBV7-2; no reliable D call. V shed 5 bases and J shed 3 bases, with 5 bases lying between them. The CDR3 length is 12 residues. Germline CDR1 SGHTA, CDR2 FQGNSA. In DNA, the CDR3 is TGTGCCAGCAGCCCAGACAATCAGCCCCAGCATTTT. This encodes CASSPDNQPQHF.

The V and J genes are TRBV29-1 and TRBJ1-3; possible D gene TRBD1, 5 bases. V was pared by 6 bases and J by 0 bases, with 12 bases between. Germline CDR1 is SQVTM and CDR2 is ANQGSEA. CDR3 length: 14 amino acids. The chain's CDR3 is CSVDAGSSGNTIYF. In nucleotides, the CDR3 is TGCAGCGTAGATGCAGGGAGCTCTGGAAACACCATATATTTT.

This chain links TRBV7-9 with TRBJ2-1; a weak D match, TRBD1 (6 bases). Looked up from germline, CDR1 is SEHNR and CDR2 is FQNEAQ (reference sequence). The CDR3 covers 16 residues. V was cut by 1 base and J by 7 bases, with 17 bases left in between. CDR3 in amino acids: CASSLEGAGVGNEQFF. CDR3 DNA: TGTGCCAGCAGCTTAGAAGGGGCAGGGGTTGGGAATGAGCAGTTCTTC.

The rearrangement links TRBV18 to TRBJ2-1; D unresolved. The germline gives CDR1 KGHSH, CDR2 LQKENI. The CDR3 has 13 residues. The ends were cut back, 0 bases at V and 4 bases at J, with 4 bases in the middle. CDR3 amino acids: CASSPPGYNEQFF. The CDR3 DNA reads as TGTGCCAGCTCACCACCTGGTTACAATGAGCAGTTCTTC.

V gene TRBV2 combines with J gene TRBJ1-1, with D hard to call. Germline V lookup: CDR1 SNHLY, CDR2 FYNNEI. This CDR3 has 12 residues. V was clipped by 3 bases and J by 5 bases, with 7 bases between them. The CDR3 region has the DNA TGTGCCAGCAGTGACCCAGGTACTGAAGCTTTCTTT. Protein product: CASSDPGTEAFF.

J is TRBJ1-2 and V is TRBV19, with D hard to call. V lost 5 bases, J lost 4 bases, and 11 bases lay in between. The germline CDR1 and CDR2 sequences are LNHDA and SQIVND (reference sequence). The CDR3 is 13 amino acids. The CDR3 sequence is CASSRSESYGYTF. In nucleotides, the CDR3 is TGTGCCAGTAGTCGTTCTGAGTCCTATGGCTACACCTTC.

V is TRBV5-1 and J is TRBJ2-7; D is undetermined. This CDR3 has 14 residues. Trimming pared 3 bases from V and 0 bases from J, leaving 10 bases between. CDR1 and CDR2 from the germline V gene are SGHRS and YFSETQ. The CDR3 here is CASSSPDASYEQYF. CDR3 nucleotides: TGCGCCAGCAGCTCTCCGGACGCCTCCTACGAGCAGTACTTC.

The chain carries TRBV11-3 and TRBJ2-2; TRBD2 agrees at 10 bases. V lost 4 bases, J lost 8 bases, and 10 bases stayed unmatched. This CDR3 is built from 16 residues. CDR1 and CDR2 from the germline V gene are SGHNT and YENEEA. CDR3 nucleotide sequence: TGTGCCAGCAGCTCTGAAATAGCGGGAGGAACAGGGGAGCTGTTTTTT. Translating it yields CASSSEIAGGTGELFF.

J is TRBJ2-2 and V is TRBV5-1, with D perhaps TRBD2 (6 bases). CDR3 size: 15 residues. Trimming removed 4 bases from V and 5 bases from J, with 15 bases in between. Per the germline V gene, CDR1 is SGHRS and CDR2 is YFSETQ. CDR3 coding DNA: TGCGCCAGCAGCCCGGACTTCGCGGGGACCGGGGAGCTGTTTTTT. Translating it yields CASSPDFAGTGELFF.

This chain connects TRBV16 to TRBJ1-4; the D gene is possibly TRBD1 (6 bases). The CDR3 spans 15 residues. Trimming stripped 4 bases from V and 0 bases from J, with 9 bases between. Germline values: CDR1 KGHSY, CDR2 FQNENV. CDR3 in amino acids: CASSRTATTNEKLFF. The CDR3 nucleotides read TGTGCCAGCAGCCGGACAGCTACAACTAATGAAAAACTGTTTTTT.

The chain joins TRBV2 to TRBJ2-2, with TRBD1 matching over 9 bases. The V and J ends lost 8 bases and 5 bases, in that order; junction bases with no gene match: 3. Per germline, CDR1 SNHLY and CDR2 FYNNEI. There are 13 residues in the CDR3. CDR3 in amino acids: CASGTGLTGELFF. For the CDR3, the DNA is TGTGCCAGCGGGACAGGGTTGACCGGGGAGCTGTTTTTT.

This chain links TRBV30 with TRBJ1-1, with TRBD1 matching 8 bases. Germline V gene sequence: CDR1 GTSNPN, CDR2 SVGIG (reference sequence). The V segment lost 8 bases and the J segment 4 bases; nucleotides outside the gene matches: 12. The CDR3 extends over 14 amino acids. As DNA, the CDR3 is TGTGCCCGTGCGAGACAGACAGGGGTCACTGAAGCTTTCTTT. It codes for CARARQTGVTEAFF.